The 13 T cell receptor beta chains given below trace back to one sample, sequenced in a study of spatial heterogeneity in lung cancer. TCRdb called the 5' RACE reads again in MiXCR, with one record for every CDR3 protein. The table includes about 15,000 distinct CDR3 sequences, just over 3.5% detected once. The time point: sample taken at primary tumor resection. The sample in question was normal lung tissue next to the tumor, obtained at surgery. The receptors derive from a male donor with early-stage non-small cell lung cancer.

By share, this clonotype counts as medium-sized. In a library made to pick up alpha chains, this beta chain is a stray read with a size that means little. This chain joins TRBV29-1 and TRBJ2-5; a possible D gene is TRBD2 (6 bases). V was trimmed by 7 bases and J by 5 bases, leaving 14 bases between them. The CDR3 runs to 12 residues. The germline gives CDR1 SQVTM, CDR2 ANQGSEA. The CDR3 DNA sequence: TGCAGCGGGGGTCCGGGGACTGAGACCCAGTACTTC. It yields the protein CSGGPGTETQYF.

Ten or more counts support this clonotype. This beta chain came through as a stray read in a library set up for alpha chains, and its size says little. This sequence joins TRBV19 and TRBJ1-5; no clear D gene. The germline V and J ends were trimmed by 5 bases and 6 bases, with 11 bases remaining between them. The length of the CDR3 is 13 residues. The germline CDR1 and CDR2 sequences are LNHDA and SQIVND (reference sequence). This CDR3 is CASSAGMRQPQHF. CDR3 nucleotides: TGTGCCAGTAGTGCGGGCATGCGTCAGCCCCAGCATTTT.

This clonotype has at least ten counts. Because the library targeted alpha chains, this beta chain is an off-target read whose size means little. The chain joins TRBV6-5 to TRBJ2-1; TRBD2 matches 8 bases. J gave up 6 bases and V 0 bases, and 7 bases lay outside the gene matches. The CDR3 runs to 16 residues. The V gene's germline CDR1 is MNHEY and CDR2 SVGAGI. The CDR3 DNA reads TGTGCCAGCAGTTACTCGGGTAGCGGGACCCTCAATGAGCAGTTCTTC. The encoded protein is CASSYSGSGTLNEQFF.

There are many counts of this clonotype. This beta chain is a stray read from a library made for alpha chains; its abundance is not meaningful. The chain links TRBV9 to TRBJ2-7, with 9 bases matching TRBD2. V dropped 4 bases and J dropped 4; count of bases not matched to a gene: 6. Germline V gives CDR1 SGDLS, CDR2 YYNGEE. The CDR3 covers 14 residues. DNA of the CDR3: TGTGCCAGCAGCCGTAGCGGGAGCGGTTACGAGCAGTACTTC. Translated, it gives CASSRSGSGYEQYF.

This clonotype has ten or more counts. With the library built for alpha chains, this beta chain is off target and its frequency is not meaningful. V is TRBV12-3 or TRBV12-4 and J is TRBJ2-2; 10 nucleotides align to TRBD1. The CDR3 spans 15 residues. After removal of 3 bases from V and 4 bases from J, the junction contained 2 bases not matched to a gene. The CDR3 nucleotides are TGTGCCAGCAGTTTTTGGACAGGGGGCACCGGGGAGCTGTTTTTT. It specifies CASSFWTGGTGELFF.

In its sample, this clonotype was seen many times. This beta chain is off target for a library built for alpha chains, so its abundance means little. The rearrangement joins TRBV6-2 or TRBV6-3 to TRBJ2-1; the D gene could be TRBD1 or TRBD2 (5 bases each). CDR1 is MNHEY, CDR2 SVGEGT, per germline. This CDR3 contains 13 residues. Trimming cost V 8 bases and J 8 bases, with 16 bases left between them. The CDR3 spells CASSGGGIDEQFF. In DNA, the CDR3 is TGTGCCAGCTCGGGTGGGGGAATCGATGAGCAGTTCTTC.

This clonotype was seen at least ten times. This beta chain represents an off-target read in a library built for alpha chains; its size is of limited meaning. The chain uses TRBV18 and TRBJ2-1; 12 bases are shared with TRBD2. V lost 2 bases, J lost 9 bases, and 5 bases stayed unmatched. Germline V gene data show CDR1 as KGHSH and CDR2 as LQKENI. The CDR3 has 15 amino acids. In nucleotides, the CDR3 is TGTGCCAGCTCACCATTGACTAGCGGGAGTGGTGAGCAGTTCTTC. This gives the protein CASSPLTSGSGEQFF.

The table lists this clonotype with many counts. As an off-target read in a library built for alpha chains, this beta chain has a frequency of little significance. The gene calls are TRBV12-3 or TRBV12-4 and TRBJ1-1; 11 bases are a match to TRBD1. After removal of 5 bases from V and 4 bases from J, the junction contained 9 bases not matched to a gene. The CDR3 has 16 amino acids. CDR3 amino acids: CASSPDRGRAGTEAFF. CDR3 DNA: TGTGCCAGCAGTCCGGACAGGGGGCGAGCGGGCACTGAAGCTTTCTTT.

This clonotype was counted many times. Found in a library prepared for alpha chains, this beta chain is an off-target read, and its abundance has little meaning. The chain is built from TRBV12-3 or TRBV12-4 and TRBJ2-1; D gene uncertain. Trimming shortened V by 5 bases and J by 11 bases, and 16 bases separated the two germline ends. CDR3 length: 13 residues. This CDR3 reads CASSDTATAQQFF. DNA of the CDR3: TGTGCCAGCAGTGATACTGCCACAGCCCAGCAGTTCTTC.

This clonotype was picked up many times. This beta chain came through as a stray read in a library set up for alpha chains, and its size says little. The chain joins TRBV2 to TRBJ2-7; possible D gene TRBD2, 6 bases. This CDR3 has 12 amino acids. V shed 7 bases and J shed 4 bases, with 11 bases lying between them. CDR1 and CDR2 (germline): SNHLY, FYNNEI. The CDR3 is CASIIGGYEQYF. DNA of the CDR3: TGTGCCAGCATTATTGGAGGGTACGAGCAGTACTTC.

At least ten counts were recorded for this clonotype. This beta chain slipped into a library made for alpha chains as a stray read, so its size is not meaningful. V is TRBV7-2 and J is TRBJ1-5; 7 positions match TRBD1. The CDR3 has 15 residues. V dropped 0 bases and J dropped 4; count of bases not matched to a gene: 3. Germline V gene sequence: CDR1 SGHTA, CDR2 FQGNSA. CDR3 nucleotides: TGTGCCAGCAGCTTAGCTTTACAGGGGAATCAGCCCCAGCATTTT. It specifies CASSLALQGNQPQHF.

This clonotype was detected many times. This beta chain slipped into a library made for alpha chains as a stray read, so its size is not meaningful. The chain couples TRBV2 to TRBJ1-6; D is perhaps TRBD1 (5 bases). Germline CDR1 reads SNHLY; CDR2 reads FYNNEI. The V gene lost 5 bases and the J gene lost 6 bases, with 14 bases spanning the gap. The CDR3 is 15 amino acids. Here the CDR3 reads CASSSRDGGNSPLHF. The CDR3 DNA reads TGTGCCAGCAGTTCCAGGGACGGCGGTAATTCACCCCTCCACTTT. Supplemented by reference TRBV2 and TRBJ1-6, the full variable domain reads EPEVTQTPSHQVTQMGQEVILRCVPISNHLYFYWYRQILGQKVEFLVSFYNNEISEKSEIFDDQFSVERPDGSNFTLKIRSTKLEDSAMYFCASSSRDGGNSPLHFGNGTRLTVT.

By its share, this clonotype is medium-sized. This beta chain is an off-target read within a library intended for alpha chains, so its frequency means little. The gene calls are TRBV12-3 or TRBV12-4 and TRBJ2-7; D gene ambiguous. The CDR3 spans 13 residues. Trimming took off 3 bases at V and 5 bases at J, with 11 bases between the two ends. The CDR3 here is CASSLGSIHEQYF. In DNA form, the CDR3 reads TGTGCCAGCAGTTTGGGTAGTATCCACGAGCAGTACTTC.